The 25 T cell receptor beta chains listed next were all sequenced from one sample in a study of cytomegalovirus exposure and HLA in healthy donors (TCRdb year 2017). Libraries were built with the immunoSEQ multiplex PCR assay. A mixture of 60 forward primers for TCR Vbeta segments and 13 reverse primers for TCR Jbeta segments was used in the multiplex PCR. Imported from immuneACCESS, the table was reduced by TCRdb to in-frame sequences with V and J called. These copies leave out some clones; in studies compared against another copy, an unresolved V gene accounts for under half, and the cause of the remainder is not known. The sample table lists 150,000 to 200,000 clones, approximately 81% of them with a count of one. Of the sample, more than 1.5% is held by the ten largest clones. The sequenced material came from PBMCs. The origin of the receptors is a man aged 18 to 30 in good health and CMV-seronegative.

The rearrangement links TRBV7-6 to TRBJ2-3; D unresolved. Per the germline V gene, CDR1 is SGHVS and CDR2 is FNYEAQ. This CDR3 comprises 15 residues. V was pared by 5 bases and J by 0 bases, with 12 bases between. The CDR3 loop reads CASSLEAISTDTQYF. The DNA for the CDR3 is TGTGCCAGCAGCCTCGAGGCGATTAGCACAGATACGCAGTATTTT.

The chain links TRBV29-1 to TRBJ2-1; 9 bases line up with TRBD1. V was clipped by 0 bases and J by 4 bases; unmatched bases: 4. The CDR3 sequence is 15 residues long. CDR1 is SQVTM and CDR2 is ANQGSEA in the germline V gene. The CDR3 DNA follows: TGCAGCGTTGAAGAAGGGACAGGGATATACAATGAGCAGTTCTTC. Translating it yields CSVEEGTGIYNEQFF.

The genes are TRBV10-3 and TRBJ1-1, with D hard to call. Trimming took 4 bases from V and 11 from J, leaving 20 bases between them. CDR3 length: 14 amino acids. Germline V lookup: CDR1 ENHRY, CDR2 SYGVKD. Here the CDR3 reads CAISGNQAYAGAFF. The CDR3 bases are TGTGCCATCAGTGGAAACCAAGCCTATGCCGGGGCTTTCTTT.

The gene calls are TRBV7-9 and TRBJ1-4; D not resolved. This CDR3 region has 14 residues. Germline-derived CDR1 and CDR2 are SEHNR and FQNEAQ (reference sequence). Deletions cut 5 bases from V and 0 bases from J, with 7 bases between. CDR3: CASSPGATNEKLFF. Here the CDR3 DNA reads TGTGCCAGCAGCCCCGGAGCAACTAATGAAAAACTGTTTTTT.

The rearrangement joins TRBV6-6 to TRBJ2-3; TRBD2 is a possible D gene (6 bases). Per germline, CDR1 MNHNY and CDR2 SVGAGI (reference sequence). The CDR3 has 16 residues. The ends were cut back, 4 bases at V and 1 base at J, with 15 bases in the middle. In DNA, the CDR3 is TGTGCCAGCAGTTCGAGGGGCCTAGCGCGCACAGATACGCAGTATTTT. Translated: CASSSRGLARTDTQYF.

J is TRBJ2-7 and V is TRBV7-9; 8 bases match TRBD1. With V trimmed by 4 bases and J by 5 bases, 22 bases remained unmatched. In germline, CDR1 is SEHNR, CDR2 FQNEAQ (reference sequence). The CDR3 length is 19 residues. The DNA of the CDR3 is TGTGCCAGCAGCTCATCCCCCGGGACAGGCGCCTTATCCTGGAACGAGCAGTACTTC. It translates to CASSSSPGTGALSWNEQYF.

V gene TRBV9 combines with J gene TRBJ1-3, with D possibly matching TRBD1 (5 bases). This CDR3 comprises 15 residues. V was cut by 2 bases and J by 0 bases, with 9 bases left in between. Germline CDR1 SGDLS, CDR2 YYNGEE. The CDR3 DNA sequence: TGTGCCAGCAGCGTTGGAGACAGCTCTGGAAACACCATATATTTT. Its protein is CASSVGDSSGNTIYF.

This clone was found a few times. The gene calls are TRBV6-6 and TRBJ1-2; the D is unclear. The V gene's germline CDR1 is MNHNY and CDR2 SVGAGI (reference sequence). Trimming removed 1 base at V and 6 bases at J, with 12 bases between. The CDR3 is 14 residues long. This CDR3 reads CASSYLATPDGYTF. The CDR3 DNA follows: TGTGCCAGCAGTTACTTAGCCACACCCGATGGCTACACCTTC.

The count of this clone is one. The genes are TRBV11-2 and TRBJ1-1, with TRBD1 as a possible D gene (5 bases). Between the trimmed V and J ends, which lost 5 bases and 1 base, there was a span of 8 bases. The germline CDR1 and CDR2 sequences are SGHAT and FQNNGV. The CDR3 has 13 amino acids. CDR3 protein: CASSPTGNTEAFF. Here the CDR3 DNA reads TGTGCCAGCAGCCCTACAGGGAACACTGAAGCTTTCTTT.

The sample holds a few counts of this clone. This rearrangement joins TRBV6-5 to TRBJ2-4; D is unclear. The CDR3 totals 15 residues. Germline-derived CDR1 and CDR2 are MNHEY and SVGAGI. V lost 2 bases, J lost 0 bases, and 8 bases lay in between. The CDR3 DNA follows: TGTGCCAGCAGTTACGGCAGTTTAGCCAAAAACATTCAGTACTTC. This gives the protein CASSYGSLAKNIQYF.

The chain carries TRBV6-5 and TRBJ1-3; weak D call: TRBD1 (6 bases). CDR1 is MNHEY and CDR2 is SVGAGI in the germline V gene. The CDR3 is 14 residues long. V dropped 5 bases and J dropped 3 bases, with 11 bases sitting between them. CDR3 region: CASSGQFSGNTIYF. The CDR3 DNA sequence: TGTGCCAGCAGTGGACAGTTCAGTGGAAACACCATATATTTT.

This chain joins TRBV30 and TRBJ2-3; 7 bases map to TRBD1. The CDR3 covers 11 residues. Losses at the gene ends were 3 bases for V and 9 bases for J; bases not matched to a gene: 3. Germline assignment: CDR1 GTSNPN and CDR2 SVGIG (reference sequence). The CDR3 DNA reads as TGTGCCTGGAGGGACAGGAGGACGCAGTATTTT. It translates to CAWRDRRTQYF.

This rearrangement joins TRBV29-1 to TRBJ1-2; D might be TRBD1 (6 bases). Germline V gene data show CDR1 as SQVTM and CDR2 as ANQGSEA. CDR3 size: 14 residues. With 6 bases removed from V and 7 bases from J, the gap between germline ends came to 21 bases. The CDR3 region is CSVASAGARPGYTF. CDR3 coding DNA: TGCAGCGTAGCCTCTGCGGGGGCGCGCCCTGGCTACACCTTC.

This chain's CDR3 is CASSIARNTEAFF. The CDR3 region has the DNA TGTGCCAGTAGTATAGCCCGGAACACTGAAGCTTTCTTT. The chain combines TRBV19 with TRBJ1-1; no clear D. This CDR3 has 13 amino acids. Looked up from germline, CDR1 is LNHDA and CDR2 is SQIVND (reference sequence). The V end was cut by 1 base, the J end by 1 base, with 4 bases between.

The chain carries TRBV18 and TRBJ2-1, with D possibly TRBD1 on 5 matching bases. The germline V and J ends were trimmed by 2 bases and 6 bases, with 11 bases remaining between them. The germline CDR1 and CDR2 sequences are KGHSH and LQKENI. The CDR3 contains 14 residues. The CDR3 sequence: CASSPRGAGNEQFF. In nucleotides, the CDR3 is TGTGCCAGCTCACCAAGGGGCGCAGGCAATGAGCAGTTCTTC.

This chain joins TRBV29-1 and TRBJ2-3; a possible D gene is TRBD2 (6 bases). Looked up from germline, CDR1 is SQVTM and CDR2 is ANQGSEA. V lost 7 bases, J lost 0 bases, and 8 bases lay in between. CDR3 length: 12 amino acids. CDR3 in amino acids: CSGTTSTDTQYF. DNA of the CDR3: TGCAGCGGGACTACGAGCACAGATACGCAGTATTTT.

The chain couples TRBV27 to TRBJ1-1; possible D gene TRBD1, 5 bases. Germline V CDR1 and CDR2: MNHEY, SMNVEV (reference sequence). V was trimmed by 3 bases and J by 4 bases, leaving 12 bases between them. The CDR3 has 14 amino acids. DNA for the CDR3: TGTGCCAGCAGTTTTGGCGGGGGATCCACTGAAGCTTTCTTT. Protein sequence: CASSFGGGSTEAFF.

This clone was seen a few times. The V and J genes are TRBV29-1 and TRBJ2-1; TRBD2 is a possible D gene (6 bases). This CDR3 is built from 13 residues. Per germline, CDR1 SQVTM and CDR2 ANQGSEA. Trimming took off 7 bases at V and 9 bases at J, with 19 bases between the two ends. This chain's CDR3 is CSAGPSSGFEQFF. The DNA of the CDR3 is TGCAGCGCAGGGCCCAGTAGCGGTTTTGAGCAGTTCTTC.

The chain combines TRBV2 with TRBJ2-5, with no clear D. The end of the DNA aligns better with TRBJ2-7, so the J call may be wrong. The CDR3 covers 13 residues. The germline V gene encodes CDR1 SNHLY and CDR2 FYNNEI. As DNA, the CDR3 is TGTGCCACCAAGGAACAGATGGCCTACGAGCAGTACTTC. This codes for CATKEQMAYEQYF.

The chain combines TRBV9 with TRBJ2-6; no reliable D call. The germline gives CDR1 SGDLS, CDR2 YYNGEE. Trimming took 3 bases from V and 1 from J, leaving 5 bases between them. The CDR3 covers 14 residues. In nucleotides, the CDR3 is TGTGCCAGCAGCGCCAATTCTGGGGCCAACGTCCTGACTTTC. This translates into CASSANSGANVLTF.

The chain employs TRBV5-1 and TRBJ1-2; D perhaps matches TRBD1 (5 bases). With 3 bases removed from V and 4 bases from J, the gap between germline ends came to 13 bases. CDR1 SGHRS and CDR2 YFSETQ come from the germline V gene. This CDR3 is 14 amino acids long. The CDR3 is CASSSGGGGYGYTF. In DNA form, the CDR3 reads TGCGCCAGCAGCTCTGGCGGGGGTGGCTATGGCTACACCTTC.

This clone turned up a few times. The chain uses TRBV19 and TRBJ1-1, with D possibly matching TRBD1 (5 bases). With 5 bases removed from V and 3 bases from J, the gap between germline ends came to 10 bases. The CDR3 has 13 amino acids. Germline-derived CDR1 and CDR2 are LNHDA and SQIVND (reference sequence). CDR3 DNA sequence: TGTGCCAGTAGTCCCCAGGGATACACTGAAGCTTTCTTT. Its translation: CASSPQGYTEAFF.

This chain connects TRBV7-3 to TRBJ2-1; 9 nucleotides agree with TRBD2. The CDR3 totals 15 residues. The V segment lost 4 bases and the J segment 2 bases; nucleotides outside the gene matches: 3. Germline V gene data show CDR1 as SGHTA and CDR2 as FQGTGA. CDR3 in DNA: TGTGCCAGCAGCTCCGCTAGCGGGGCCTACAATGAGCAGTTCTTC. It encodes CASSSASGAYNEQFF.

The CDR3 sequence is CASSWGQVRDNEQFF. The CDR3 bases are TGTGCCAGCAGTTGGGGACAGGTCAGGGACAATGAGCAGTTCTTC. The gene calls are TRBV28 and TRBJ2-1; 8 bases line up with TRBD1. With 4 bases clipped from V and 5 bases from J, the junction kept 7 bases outside the gene matches. The CDR3 sequence is 15 residues long. The V gene's germline CDR1 is MDHEN and CDR2 SYDVKM. Supplemented by reference TRBV28 and TRBJ2-1, the full variable domain reads DVKVTQSSRYLVKRTGEKVFLECVQDMDHENMFWYRQDPGLGLRLIYFSYDVKMKEKGDIPEGYSVSREKKERFSLILESASTNQTSMYLCASSWGQVRDNEQFFGPGTRLTVL.

This rearrangement joins TRBV6-1 to TRBJ2-3; 12 positions match TRBD2. With V trimmed by 8 bases and J by 4 bases, 7 bases remained unmatched. The CDR3 has 15 residues. CDR1 and CDR2 from the germline V gene are MNHNS and SASEGT. CDR3 protein: CASRASGGAPDTQYF. Here the CDR3 DNA reads TGTGCCAGCCGGGCTAGCGGGGGGGCCCCAGATACGCAGTATTTT.